This TCR beta chain was retrieved from a study of T cells in localized non-small cell lung cancer. Produced via immunoSEQ multiplex PCR; TCRdb's table is partial and in-frame only. The sample includes some 52,000 clones, approximately 90% of them seen just once. Study observations and caveats: Median 57 top-100 tumor clones were shared with paired adjacent lung. The greatest T cell clonality was found in uninvolved adjacent lung (higher than in tumor).

On this clone itself: Antigen unknown.

The CDR3 consists of 12 residues. V lost 5 bases, J lost 5 bases, and 10 bases lay in between. Germline CDR1 GTSNPN, CDR2 SVGIG (reference sequence). The origin of this receptor is a male donor aged 60 or over with stage III squamous cell lung carcinoma. V gene TRBV30 combines with J gene TRBJ2-1; D gene uncertain. The material was peripheral blood, obtained before any cancer treatment. As DNA, the CDR3 is TGTGCCTGGGGTTCTACTGACAATGAGCAGTTCTTC. Its translation: CAWGSTDNEQFF.